Below, 25 T cell receptor beta chains from the same sample are listed, as sequenced in a study of T cell responses to AZD1222 COVID-19 vaccine. Libraries were prepared by immunoSEQ multiplex PCR; TCRdb keeps only in-frame clonotypes and omits some of them. The data contain over 120,000 clones, approximately 89% of them singletons. The sequences come from peripheral blood, collected 28 days after the second AZD1222 dose. Every receptor here comes from an adult who received the AZD1222 COVID-19 vaccine.

This chain connects TRBV5-1 to TRBJ2-5, with 12 bases fitting TRBD1. The CDR3 totals 16 residues. CDR1 SGHRS and CDR2 YFSETQ come from the germline V gene. The junction had 5 bases not matched to a gene; V was cut back by 0 bases and J by 5 bases. CDR3 DNA: TGCGCCAGCAGCTTGGAGGGACAGGGGGCAGGCGAGACCCAGTACTTC. The encoded protein is CASSLEGQGAGETQYF.

J is TRBJ1-1 and V is TRBV6-5; D is possibly TRBD1 (5 bases). CDR3 length: 16 amino acids. Germline values: CDR1 MNHEY, CDR2 SVGAGI. Trimming stripped 0 bases from V and 1 base from J, with 12 bases between. The CDR3 coding sequence is TGTGCCAGCAGTTACTCCCGGCTAGGACAGAACACTGAAGCTTTCTTT. Translated: CASSYSRLGQNTEAFF.

The chain employs TRBV7-8 and TRBJ1-5, with D perhaps TRBD1 (5 bases). Per germline, CDR1 SGHVS and CDR2 FQNEAQ. The CDR3 consists of 15 residues. V lost 1 base and J 5 bases, leaving 12 bases between the germline ends. CDR3 protein: CASSLVSGTDQPQHF. The CDR3 coding sequence is TGTGCCAGCAGCTTAGTTTCAGGGACCGATCAGCCCCAGCATTTT.

V and J are TRBV4-3 and TRBJ2-7, with D possibly called TRBD1 or TRBD2 (5 bases each). Germline CDR1 reads LGHNA; CDR2 reads YSLEER. The CDR3 consists of 15 residues. V lost 0 bases and J 4 bases, leaving 13 bases between the germline ends. Here the CDR3 reads CASSQDPGRIYEQYF. The CDR3 DNA reads TGCGCCAGCAGCCAAGACCCGGGACGGATATACGAGCAGTACTTC.

For the CDR3, the DNA is TGTGCCAGCAGCTGGACAGGCCAATACAATGAGCAGTTCTTC. It translates to CASSWTGQYNEQFF. The chain couples TRBV7-9 to TRBJ2-1, with 7 positions matching TRBD1. CDR1 SEHNR and CDR2 FQNEAQ come from the germline V gene (reference sequence). J was trimmed by 4 bases and V by 4 bases; bases with no gene match: 4. The CDR3 length is 14 residues.

V is TRBV5-6 and J is TRBJ2-2; the match to TRBD1 covers 7 bases. Germline CDR1 SGHDT, CDR2 YYEEEE. J was trimmed by 5 bases and V by 5 bases; bases with no gene match: 12. The CDR3 covers 16 residues. CDR3 nucleotides: TGTGCCAGCAGTAACAAGGGACAGTCTATTACCGGGGAGCTGTTTTTT. Its protein is CASSNKGQSITGELFF.

J is TRBJ1-3 and V is TRBV11-3; the D is unclear. Trimming removed 5 bases at V and 0 bases at J, with 11 bases between. Germline V CDR1 and CDR2: SGHNT, YENEEA. This CDR3 is built from 15 residues. The CDR3: CASSETDYSGNTIYF. As DNA, the CDR3 is TGTGCCAGCAGCGAGACGGACTACTCTGGAAACACCATATATTTT.

V and J are TRBV12-5 and TRBJ1-1; D uncertain. The CDR3 has 14 amino acids. The germline gives CDR1 LGHNT, CDR2 FRNRAP. Deletions cut 6 bases from V and 0 bases from J, with 11 bases between. DNA of the CDR3: TGTGCTAGTGGGTTCACGACGGTGAACACTGAAGCTTTCTTT. Its protein is CASGFTTVNTEAFF.

This rearrangement joins TRBV3-1 (or the pseudogene TRBV3-2) to TRBJ2-2; maybe TRBD2 (7 bases). Germline V gives CDR1 LGHDT, CDR2 YNNKEL (reference sequence). V was pared by 4 bases and J by 4 bases, with 19 bases between. This CDR3 has 17 residues. The CDR3 DNA reads as TGTGCCAGCAGCCCGAGGGCGGGGGCAGGGCGCACCGGGGAGCTGTTTTTT. It yields the protein CASSPRAGAGRTGELFF.

The chain employs TRBV29-1 and TRBJ2-5, with D possibly matching TRBD2 (6 bases). The germline V and J ends were trimmed by 5 bases and 7 bases, with 11 bases remaining between them. This CDR3 has 11 residues. The germline gives CDR1 SQVTM, CDR2 ANQGSEA. The CDR3 here is CSVSSDPTQYF. DNA of the CDR3: TGCAGCGTTTCTAGCGACCCGACCCAGTACTTC.

The chain recombines TRBV11-2 with TRBJ2-3; TRBD2 matches at 7 bases. This CDR3 has 15 amino acids. Germline V lookup: CDR1 SGHAT, CDR2 FQNNGV. The junction had 6 bases not matched to a gene; V was cut back by 4 bases and J by 2 bases. The CDR3 is CASSSTSPPTDTQYF. CDR3 DNA: TGTGCCAGCAGCTCGACTAGCCCGCCCACAGATACGCAGTATTTT.

This sequence joins TRBV7-9 and TRBJ1-6; a possible D gene is TRBD1 (5 bases). V gave up 0 bases and J gave up 7 bases, with 10 bases separating them. The CDR3 totals 15 residues. From germline, CDR1 is SEHNR and CDR2 FQNEAQ (reference sequence). The CDR3 sequence is CASSLAVGGNSPLHF. As DNA, the CDR3 is TGTGCCAGCAGCTTAGCAGTGGGGGGAAATTCACCCCTCCACTTT. Complete variable domain (other parts from reference TRBV7-9 and TRBJ1-6): DTGVSQNPRHKITKRGQNVTFRCDPISEHNRLYWYRQTLGQGPEFLTYFQNEAQLEKSRLLSDRFSAERPKGSFSTLEIQRTEQGDSAMYLCASSLAVGGNSPLHFGNGTRLTVT.

This chain connects TRBV27 to TRBJ1-3; D is uncertain. The CDR3 runs to 22 residues. Germline V gives CDR1 MNHEY, CDR2 SMNVEV (reference sequence). Trimming removed 4 bases from V and 1 base from J, with 32 bases in between. The CDR3 nucleotides read TGTGCCAGCAGTTCAAACATACACGGGTCCCGCTACCCGATTCTATCTGGAAACACCATATATTTT. Residues: CASSSNIHGSRYPILSGNTIYF.

The chain employs TRBV4-3 and TRBJ1-1; D is possibly TRBD1 (5 bases). Germline-derived CDR1 and CDR2 are LGHNA and YSLEER. V was pared by 1 base and J by 4 bases, with 10 bases between. The CDR3 loop spans 14 amino acids. The CDR3 DNA sequence: TGCGCCAGCAGCCAAGCGATGGGGGTCACTGAAGCTTTCTTT. This codes for CASSQAMGVTEAFF.

This sequence joins TRBV12-2 and TRBJ1-4; the table's D call, TRBD1, has no DNA check behind it. TRBV12-2 is assigned pseudogene status. This CDR3 region has 16 residues. For the CDR3, the DNA is TGTGCAAGTCGCTTAGCGGGCGGCAGGGAACTTGAAAAACTGTTTTTT. This sequence encodes CASRLAGGRELEKLFF.

This clone was observed a handful of times. This chain connects TRBV7-2 to TRBJ2-1; possibly TRBD2 for D (6 bases). Germline V gene sequence: CDR1 SGHTA, CDR2 FQGNSA. Between the trimmed V and J ends, which lost 4 bases and 4 bases, there was a span of 17 bases. The CDR3 length is 16 residues. CDR3 DNA: TGTGCCAGCAGCTCGATTCTAGGGACTGCGTACAATGAGCAGTTCTTC. Protein product: CASSSILGTAYNEQFF.

The chain carries TRBV7-9 and TRBJ2-6, with D uncertain. This CDR3 spans 19 amino acids. Germline loops: CDR1 SEHNR, CDR2 FQNEAQ (reference sequence). V dropped 8 bases and J dropped 0 bases, with 23 bases sitting between them. CDR3 region: CASSLGRGSTISGANVLTF. CDR3 sequence (DNA): TGTGCCAGCTCCTTAGGCCGAGGCAGTACCATCTCTGGGGCCAACGTCCTGACTTTC.

The chain combines TRBV10-3 with TRBJ1-4; 7 bases match TRBD1. V lost 10 bases and J lost 3; bases outside the gene matches: 5. Germline V gene lookup returns CDR1 ENHRY and CDR2 SYGVKD. This CDR3 region has 13 residues. DNA for the CDR3: TGTGCCACAAGACAGGGCGCTAATGAAAAACTGTTTTTT. Translation gives CATRQGANEKLFF.

The chain employs TRBV10-1 and TRBJ1-5; the D is unclear. The V end lost 2 bases, the J end lost 9 bases, and 11 bases lay between the germline ends. Germline-derived CDR1 and CDR2 are WNHNN and SYGVQD (reference sequence). CDR3 length equals 13 residues. For the CDR3, the DNA is TGCGCCAGCAGTGAGACAGTCCTAGGGCCCCAGCATTTT. Encoded protein: CASSETVLGPQHF.

The V and J genes are TRBV28 and TRBJ2-6; 7 nucleotides match TRBD1. J gave up 0 bases and V 8 bases, and 7 bases lay outside the gene matches. Germline CDR1 reads MDHEN; CDR2 reads SYDVKM. The CDR3 is made up of 16 amino acids. The CDR3 spells CASRTGSSSGANVLTF. CDR3 DNA sequence: TGTGCCAGCCGGACAGGATCTAGCTCTGGGGCCAACGTCCTGACTTTC. Variable domain in full (rest from reference TRBV28 and TRBJ2-6): DVKVTQSSRYLVKRTGEKVFLECVQDMDHENMFWYRQDPGLGLRLIYFSYDVKMKEKGDIPEGYSVSREKKERFSLILESASTNQTSMYLCASRTGSSSGANVLTFGAGSRLTVL.

The chain uses TRBV30 and TRBJ2-1; 8 positions match TRBD1. Germline values: CDR1 GTSNPN, CDR2 SVGIG (reference sequence). The CDR3 runs 17 residues. V lost 7 bases to trimming and J lost 1 base; unmatched junction nucleotides: 15. Written as DNA, the CDR3 is TGTGCCTCCCTGGGCGGGCAGGGGGCTATATCCTACAATGAGCAGTTCTTC. Its protein product is CASLGGQGAISYNEQFF.

The chain has TRBV19 and TRBJ1-2; the D is unclear. Germline loops: CDR1 LNHDA, CDR2 SQIVND (reference sequence). The length of the CDR3 is 11 residues. Trimming cost V 3 bases and J 8 bases, with 7 bases left between them. CDR3 sequence (DNA): TGTGCCAGTAGTATCTCAGACGGCTACACCTTC. It translates to CASSISDGYTF.

V usage is TRBV24-1 and J usage is TRBJ1-5; 8 bases align to TRBD1. Germline lookup yields CDR1 KGHDR and CDR2 SFDVKD. The CDR3 covers 16 residues. Trimming cost V 3 bases and J 4 bases; bases outside gene matches: 7. CDR3 region: CATSDDAGTGNQPQHF. CDR3 coding DNA: TGTGCCACCAGTGATGACGCCGGGACAGGAAATCAGCCCCAGCATTTT.

The CDR3 coding sequence is TGTGCCAGCAGTACCCCCCAGCGGGAGGGCCGTATTGAGGATGAGCAGTTCTTC. This translates into CASSTPQREGRIEDEQFF. The rearrangement uses TRBV6-2 or TRBV6-3 and TRBJ2-1; 10 positions match TRBD2. The V gene's germline CDR1 is MNHEY and CDR2 SVGEGT. Trimming cost V 5 bases and J 8 bases; bases outside gene matches: 18. This CDR3 comprises 18 residues.

This chain connects TRBV4-2 to TRBJ1-2, with TRBD1 matching 7 bases. V shed 0 bases, J shed 8 bases, and the junction held 18 bases outside the gene matches. The CDR3 is 18 amino acids. Looked up from germline, CDR1 is LGHNA and CDR2 is YNFKEQ. The CDR3 nucleotides read TGTGCCAGCAGCCAAGAATCAGGGGGTAACCCGATAGTTTTCGGCTACACCTTC. Protein product: CASSQESGGNPIVFGYTF.